This TCR beta chain emerged from a study of T cell repertoires in cytomegalovirus infection. Overall study: Recently identified HLA-C-restricted CMV epitopes and well-studied HLA-B-restricted CMV epitopes were used by the study.

The study's findings and limits: Ex vivo responses were dominated by HLA-C-restricted CMV-specific TCR beta clonotypes. Adding up the frequency of public TCR beta families identified people who carried CMV plus the relevant HLA.

TCRdb analysed the reads with MiXCR anew, one entry per CDR3 protein. The sample holds 450,000 to 550,000 distinct CDR3 sequences; approximately 46% are singletons and the top ten take roughly two fifths. This clonotype has only a few counts. The antigen remains undetermined. Germline assignment: CDR1 MNHEY and CDR2 SMNVEV (reference sequence). The CDR3 loop spans 14 amino acids. Deletions cut 4 bases from V and 0 bases from J, with 9 bases between. The clonotype was recovered from a human donor in good health (CMV status not recorded). Some clones in this sample may be carry-over from other donors' samples. The input for sequencing was cultured PBMCs, taken from culture after CMV antigen stimulation. V usage is TRBV27 and J usage is TRBJ1-1; D not certain. CDR3 nucleotides: TGTGCCAGCAGTTCGGGGTCCATGAACACTGAAGCTTTCTTT. It is translated as CASSSGSMNTEAFF.